The 16 T cell receptor beta chains below come from one sample, sequenced in a study of blood T cells in healthy people across ages. PCR was performed a second time for 7 to 11 cycles using a sample-barcoded 5' primer and a J-beta primer mix. MiXCR, run by TCRdb on the 5' RACE reads, gives a single entry per CDR3 protein. This sample has 380,000 or so distinct CDR3 sequences, with more than 45% found just once. The sequenced material came from blood. The source is a man between 60 and 75 years old in good health.

This clonotype came up a few times. The chain carries TRBV27 and TRBJ2-4; D gene ambiguous. The germline CDR1 and CDR2 sequences are MNHEY and SMNVEV (reference sequence). This CDR3 comprises 15 residues. With 10 bases removed from V and 0 bases from J, the gap between germline ends came to 16 bases. The CDR3 coding sequence is TGTGCCACCCCTACAGACCTTATAGCCAAAAACATTCAGTACTTC. Translated, it gives CATPTDLIAKNIQYF.

CDR3 protein: CASSPDRLMGTQYF. The CDR3 nucleotides are TGTGCCAGCAGTCCTGACAGACTGATGGGGACCCAGTACTTC. This chain connects TRBV6-1 to TRBJ2-7; D perhaps matches TRBD1 (5 bases). The tail of the sequence fits TRBJ2-5 better, so the J call may be wrong. This CDR3 is built from 14 residues. CDR1 and CDR2 (germline): MNHNS, SASEGT.

V gene TRBV6-5 combines with J gene TRBJ2-1; 10 bases align to TRBD2. V lost 0 bases to trimming and J lost 5 bases; unmatched junction nucleotides: 4. CDR1 is MNHEY and CDR2 is SVGAGI in the germline V gene. There are 16 residues in the CDR3. The chain's CDR3 is CASSYSSGRVNNEQFF. DNA of the CDR3: TGTGCCAGCAGTTACTCAAGCGGGAGGGTAAACAATGAGCAGTTCTTC.

The chain combines TRBV9 with TRBJ2-7; TRBD1 matches 8 bases. V shed 0 bases, J shed 6 bases, and the junction held 5 bases outside the gene matches. The length of the CDR3 is 14 residues. The germline V gene encodes CDR1 SGDLS and CDR2 YYNGEE. CDR3 DNA: TGTGCCAGCAGCGTAGGTCAGGGGGCGTTCGAGCAGTACTTC. This sequence encodes CASSVGQGAFEQYF.

The CDR3 coding sequence is TGTGCCAGCAGCTCCGGACTCCCCCTTGCGAGCTACACCTTC. Its translation is CASSSGLPLASYTF. The chain couples TRBV7-2 to TRBJ1-2; no clear D gene. This CDR3 has 14 amino acids. The germline V gene has CDR1 SGHTA and CDR2 FQGNSA. The ends were cut back, 4 bases at V and 9 bases at J, with 18 bases in the middle.

This clonotype was detected ten times or more. The chain recombines TRBV7-8 with TRBJ2-7; 9 nucleotides line up with TRBD1. Germline lookup yields CDR1 SGHVS and CDR2 FQNEAQ. The V segment lost 5 bases and the J segment 6 bases; nucleotides outside the gene matches: 11. CDR3 size: 15 residues. CDR3 amino acids: CASSPLGQGGAEQYF. In DNA, the CDR3 is TGTGCCAGCAGCCCCCTGGGACAGGGAGGCGCCGAGCAGTACTTC.

This chain uses TRBV29-1 with TRBJ2-5; a weak D match, TRBD1 (5 bases). Germline loops: CDR1 SQVTM, CDR2 ANQGSEA. The CDR3 length is 15 residues. The germline V and J ends were trimmed by 1 base and 5 bases, with 17 bases remaining between them. As DNA, the CDR3 is TGCAGCGTTGAAGCGTTTGCCAGGGCGCAGGAGACCCAGTACTTC. It is translated as CSVEAFARAQETQYF.

The table lists this clonotype with a count of one. The genes are TRBV7-8 and TRBJ2-3; a possible D gene is TRBD2 (6 bases). Per germline, CDR1 SGHVS and CDR2 FQNEAQ. The CDR3 is 16 residues long. V lost 3 bases to trimming and J lost 0 bases, with 13 bases between them. The CDR3 protein is CASSFEGLGSTDTQYF. The CDR3 DNA follows: TGTGCCAGCAGCTTCGAGGGACTGGGGAGCACAGATACGCAGTATTTT.

This chain links TRBV6-5 with TRBJ2-7, with D unclear. Trimming stripped 5 bases from V and 4 bases from J, with 12 bases between. Germline CDR1 and CDR2: MNHEY and SVGAGI. This CDR3 has 13 amino acids. This CDR3 reads CASSRSAQYEQYF. CDR3 sequence (DNA): TGTGCCAGCAGTAGGAGCGCGCAATACGAGCAGTACTTC.

Ten or more counts support this clonotype. Possible read error: a much larger clone is one base away. The chain is built from TRBV28 and TRBJ2-5, with 10 nucleotides matching TRBD1. CDR1 is MDHEN, CDR2 SYDVKM, per germline. With 6 bases clipped from V and 11 bases from J, the junction kept 15 bases outside the gene matches. CDR3 length: 15 amino acids. CDR3 in DNA: TGTGCCAGCAGCACCCCCGGGACAGGGGAATATGAGCAGTACTTC. It is translated as CASSTPGTGEYEQYF.

J is TRBJ1-4 and V is TRBV12-3 or TRBV12-4; TRBD1 aligns across 10 bases. The V gene end was trimmed by 3 bases and the J gene end by 7 bases; junction bases not matched to a gene: 5. The CDR3 is 15 amino acids. The CDR3 protein is CASSFTRTGGEKLFF. For the CDR3, the DNA is TGTGCCAGCAGTTTTACCCGGACAGGGGGTGAAAAACTGTTTTTT.

This clonotype appeared once. V is TRBV7-2 and J is TRBJ2-1; the D is unclear. Trimming shortened V by 0 bases and J by 10 bases, and 13 bases separated the two germline ends. This CDR3 region has 14 residues. Germline CDR1 reads SGHTA; CDR2 reads FQGNSA. Here the CDR3 reads CASSLAAAGYEQFF. The CDR3 nucleotides read TGTGCCAGCAGCTTAGCGGCGGCAGGCTACGAGCAGTTCTTC. Together with reference TRBV7-2 and TRBJ2-1, the CDR3 gives the full variable domain: GAGVSQSPSNKVTEKGKDVELRCDPISGHTALYWYRQSLGQGLEFLIYFQGNSAPDKSGLPSDRFSAERTGGSVSTLTIQRTQQEDSAVYLCASSLAAAGYEQFFGPGTRLTVL.

This clonotype was observed many times. This chain uses TRBV6-5 with TRBJ2-7; possible D gene TRBD1, 6 bases. The CDR3 extends over 14 amino acids. The germline V gene encodes CDR1 MNHEY and CDR2 SVGAGI. Trimming removed 5 bases at V and 4 bases at J, with 15 bases between. CDR3: CASSLTGRTYEQYF. In DNA form, the CDR3 reads TGTGCCAGCAGTCTGACAGGTAGAACATACGAGCAGTACTTC.

This clonotype was detected only a few times. The chain has TRBV13 and TRBJ2-5; tentatively, D is TRBD1 (7 bases). V lost 3 bases, J lost 0 bases, and 11 bases lay in between. Germline V lookup: CDR1 PRHDT, CDR2 FYEKMQ (reference sequence). The length of the CDR3 is 15 residues. The CDR3 loop is CASSFRGEDQETQYF. The CDR3 DNA reads as TGTGCCAGCAGCTTCAGGGGGGAGGACCAAGAGACCCAGTACTTC.

There are a few counts of this clonotype. The J gene is TRBJ2-3, the V gene TRBV20-1; D is uncertain. The V end lost 0 bases, the J end lost 5 bases, and 12 bases lay between the germline ends. The CDR3 loop spans 14 amino acids. Germline values: CDR1 DFQATT, CDR2 SNEGSKA (reference sequence). The CDR3 region has the DNA TGCAGTGCTAGAGATTGTAGCTTACGAGATACGCAGTATTTT. Translation: CSARDCSLRDTQYF.

The chain uses TRBV4-1 and TRBJ1-4; perhaps TRBD1 as D (6 bases). Germline lookup yields CDR1 MGHRA and CDR2 YSYEKL. The CDR3 runs to 14 residues. V shed 4 bases and J shed 6 bases, with 12 bases lying between them. The CDR3 coding sequence is TGCGCCAGCAGCCGGACAGTGATTGATGAAAAACTGTTTTTT. This codes for CASSRTVIDEKLFF.